The sample holds a few counts of the clone carrying this TCR beta chain. Its target is unknown. This sample was taken from a study of early T cells in non-severe SARS-CoV-2 infection. Study information: The authors sequenced bulk RNA from unsorted whole blood, leaving chains unpaired. Regarding the study as a whole: Lookups in VDJdb leaned toward anti-spike CD8 responses and missed private and CD4 specificities.

Unique molecular identifiers (one per individual cDNA molecule) were attached. TCRdb used MiXCR to reprocess the 5' RACE reads, holding one entry per CDR3 protein. This table has about 64,000 distinct CDR3 sequences, 10% to 15% appearing once. The V gene's germline CDR1 is SGHTA and CDR2 FQGNSA. Trimming left V 2 bases short and J 3 bases short, with 11 bases between. The CDR3 length is 15 residues. The chain recombines TRBV7-2 with TRBJ2-1, with a possible D match to TRBD2 (6 bases). This TCR came from an adult who was a healthcare worker with PCR-confirmed SARS-CoV-2 infection or an uninfected control (not recorded which). Sequences were derived from whole blood, sampled at baseline. The CDR3 spells CASSLTGELYNEQFF. The CDR3 bases are TGTGCCAGCAGCTTAACGGGGGAGCTCTACAATGAGCAGTTCTTC.